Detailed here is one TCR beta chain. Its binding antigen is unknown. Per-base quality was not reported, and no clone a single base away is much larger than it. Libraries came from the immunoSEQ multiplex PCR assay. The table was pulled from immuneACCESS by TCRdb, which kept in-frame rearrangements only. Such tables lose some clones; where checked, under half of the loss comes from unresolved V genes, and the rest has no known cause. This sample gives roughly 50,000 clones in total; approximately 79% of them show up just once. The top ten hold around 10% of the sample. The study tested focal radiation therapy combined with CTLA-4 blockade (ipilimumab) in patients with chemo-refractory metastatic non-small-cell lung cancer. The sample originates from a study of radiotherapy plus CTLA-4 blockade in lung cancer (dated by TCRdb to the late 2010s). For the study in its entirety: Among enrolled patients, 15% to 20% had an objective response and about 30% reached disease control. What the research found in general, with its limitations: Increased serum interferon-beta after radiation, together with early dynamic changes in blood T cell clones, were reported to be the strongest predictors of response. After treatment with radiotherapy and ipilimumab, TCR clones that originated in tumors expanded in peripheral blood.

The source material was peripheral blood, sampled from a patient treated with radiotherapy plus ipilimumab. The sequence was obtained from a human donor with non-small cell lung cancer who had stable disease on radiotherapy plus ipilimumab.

The CDR3 protein is CASSLDRALDTEAFF. The base sequence is TGTGCCAGCTCACTGGACAGGGCGTTGGACACTGAAGCTTTCTTT. The sequence joins TRBV18 to TRBJ1-1; the junction holds 8 bases that match TRBD1. The germline V gene sets CDR1 to KGHSH and CDR2 to LQKENI. The CDR3 covers 15 residues, taking in both the cysteine and the phenylalanine. This entry keeps only the CDR3 DNA: 45 bases, framed from base 1. From V the trimming removes 4 bases and from J it removes 3 bases, while the gene matches leave 7 bases of the junction unaccounted for.